The 26 T cell receptor beta chains below all came from one sample that was sequenced in a study of control samples from healthy donors and cancer patients. The data were produced by immunoSEQ multiplex PCR, yet TCRdb's version contains in-frame clones alone and is incomplete. The profile shows about 130,000 clones, around nine tenths of them singletons. Sequenced material: blood. The receptors here all came from a man in his fifties or sixties in good health.

The V gene is TRBV2, the J gene TRBJ1-1; D perhaps matches TRBD1 (6 bases). Looked up from germline, CDR1 is SNHLY and CDR2 is FYNNEI. The CDR3 consists of 15 residues. The V and J ends lost 2 bases and 5 bases respectively, with 15 bases between them. The CDR3 loop reads CASSEFNRVETEAFF. As DNA, the CDR3 is TGTGCCAGCAGTGAATTTAACAGGGTGGAAACTGAAGCTTTCTTT.

This rearrangement joins TRBV2 to TRBJ1-2; perhaps TRBD1 as D (5 bases). CDR1 and CDR2 (germline): SNHLY, FYNNEI. The CDR3 is 12 residues long. The germline V and J ends were trimmed by 8 bases and 5 bases, with 12 bases remaining between them. The CDR3 sequence is CASQGRGYGYTF. The CDR3 DNA sequence: TGTGCCAGCCAAGGGAGGGGTTATGGCTACACCTTC.

The V call is TRBV5-5, the J call TRBJ2-7, with D possibly TRBD1 on 6 matching bases. The CDR3 loop spans 14 amino acids. Trimming removed 3 bases at V and 6 bases at J, with 16 bases between. The germline V gene encodes CDR1 SGHKS and CDR2 YYEKEE (reference sequence). The CDR3 reads CASSSTGFRSEQYF. CDR3 DNA sequence: TGTGCCAGCAGCTCGACAGGTTTTAGGTCCGAGCAGTACTTC. The whole variable domain, remainder taken from reference TRBV5-5 and TRBJ2-7, is DAGVTQSPTHLIKTRGQQVTLRCSPISGHKSVSWYQQVLGQGPQFIFQYYEKEERGRGNFPDRFSARQFPNYSSELNVNALLLGDSALYLCASSSTGFRSEQYFGPGTRLTVT.

This clone came up a few times. The V and J genes are TRBV5-1 and TRBJ2-2; D is perhaps TRBD2 (5 bases). V lost 4 bases and J 0 bases, leaving 10 bases between the germline ends. Germline V CDR1 and CDR2: SGHRS, YFSETQ. The CDR3 has 15 residues. CDR3 residues: CASSSGDSNTGELFF. The CDR3 DNA is TGCGCCAGCAGCAGCGGTGATTCGAACACCGGGGAGCTGTTTTTT.

CDR3 in amino acids: CASSLDRQGASGYTF. DNA of the CDR3: TGTGCCAGCAGCTTAGATCGGCAGGGGGCCAGTGGCTACACCTTC. The gene calls are TRBV11-2 and TRBJ1-2, with TRBD1 matching 8 bases. Germline-derived CDR1 and CDR2 are SGHAT and FQNNGV. The trim removed 0 bases at V and 7 bases at J, leaving 7 bases unmatched. The CDR3 totals 15 residues.

J is TRBJ1-1 and V is TRBV6-2 or TRBV6-3; 8 bases are a match to TRBD1. Germline trimming cut 6 bases from V and 3 bases from J; bases unmatched to any gene: 21. This CDR3 is built from 19 residues. In germline, CDR1 is MNHEY, CDR2 SVGEGT. The CDR3 nucleotides are TGTGCCAGCAGCCCTGATCCCCTACAGGGGGTTGGCTGGGACACTGAAGCTTTCTTT. This translates into CASSPDPLQGVGWDTEAFF.

This clone appeared a few times. The chain recombines TRBV28 with TRBJ2-2; 13 nucleotides line up with TRBD2. Germline V CDR1 and CDR2: MDHEN, SYDVKM. V dropped 7 bases and J dropped 7; count of bases not matched to a gene: 6. CDR3 length: 15 amino acids. The DNA of the CDR3 is TGTGCCAGCATTACCGGGACTAGCGGGATCGGGGAGCTGTTTTTT. Translated, it gives CASITGTSGIGELFF.

The chain joins TRBV6-5 to TRBJ1-5, with TRBD1 identical over 8 bases. Per germline, CDR1 MNHEY and CDR2 SVGAGI. After removal of 7 bases from V and 3 bases from J, the junction contained 5 bases not matched to a gene. The CDR3 length is 14 residues. CDR3 DNA: TGTGCCAGCACCACAGGGGGGATCAATCAGCCCCAGCATTTT. This sequence encodes CASTTGGINQPQHF.

This chain links TRBV9 with TRBJ2-2; unclear D gene. The germline V and J ends were trimmed by 5 bases and 3 bases, with 14 bases remaining between them. The CDR3 is made up of 15 amino acids. Germline-derived CDR1 and CDR2 are SGDLS and YYNGEE. This CDR3 is CASSGTWADTGELFF. The CDR3 DNA is TGTGCCAGCAGTGGTACCTGGGCGGACACCGGGGAGCTGTTTTTT.

The chain carries TRBV19 and TRBJ1-2, with a possible D match to TRBD1 (6 bases). CDR1 is LNHDA and CDR2 is SQIVND in the germline V gene (reference sequence). The length of the CDR3 is 16 residues. V was pared by 0 bases and J by 0 bases, with 11 bases between. The CDR3 bases are TGTGCCAGTAGTATAGAGGGACAACTGACTAACTATGGCTACACCTTC. Translated: CASSIEGQLTNYGYTF. Supplemented by reference TRBV19 and TRBJ1-2, the full variable domain reads DGGITQSPKYLFRKEGQNVTLSCEQNLNHDAMYWYRQDPGQGLRLIYYSQIVNDFQKGDIAEGYSVSREKKESFPLTVTSAQKNPTAFYLCASSIEGQLTNYGYTFGSGTRLTVV.

This rearrangement joins TRBV2 to TRBJ2-7; the D gene is possibly TRBD1 (6 bases). The CDR3 consists of 13 residues. Trimming cost V 4 bases and J 4 bases, with 11 bases left between them. Germline loops: CDR1 SNHLY, CDR2 FYNNEI. The CDR3, as DNA: TGTGCCAGCAGTGGATTACAGGGATACGAGCAGTACTTC. Its translation: CASSGLQGYEQYF.

The chain combines TRBV9 with TRBJ1-4; D ambiguous. In germline, CDR1 is SGDLS, CDR2 YYNGEE. Trimming removed 0 bases from V and 3 bases from J, with 6 bases in between. This CDR3 region has 14 residues. The CDR3 DNA reads as TGTGCCAGCAGCGTAGGACATTCTAATGAAAAACTGTTTTTT. This codes for CASSVGHSNEKLFF.

The V gene is TRBV19, the J gene TRBJ2-7; D perhaps matches TRBD2 (6 bases). V lost 5 bases to trimming and J lost 4 bases, with 15 bases between them. The CDR3 is made up of 14 amino acids. Germline CDR1 LNHDA, CDR2 SQIVND (reference sequence). This chain's CDR3 is CASSPGLRGYEQYF. The CDR3 DNA reads as TGTGCCAGTAGTCCGGGACTTCGGGGGTACGAGCAGTACTTC.

CDR3 nucleotide sequence: TGCGCCAGCAGCCAAGGTGCAGGGACTAATCGCAACGAGCAGTACTTC. Amino acid sequence: CASSQGAGTNRNEQYF. The chain couples TRBV4-1 to TRBJ2-7, with 7 bases that match TRBD2. V shed 1 base and J 5 bases; nucleotides not matched to a gene: 11. Germline CDR1 reads MGHRA; CDR2 reads YSYEKL. The CDR3 extends over 16 amino acids.

This clone was detected a few times. The chain employs TRBV28 and TRBJ2-7; 8 nucleotides match TRBD1. The CDR3 sequence is 12 residues long. The germline gives CDR1 MDHEN, CDR2 SYDVKM. CDR3 residues: CASGDRSYEQYF. CDR3 nucleotide sequence: TGTGCGTCTGGGGACAGGAGCTACGAGCAGTACTTC. Filled out from reference TRBV28 and TRBJ2-7, the complete variable domain reads DVKVTQSSRYLVKRTGEKVFLECVQDMDHENMFWYRQDPGLGLRLIYFSYDVKMKEKGDIPEGYSVSREKKERFSLILESASTNQTSMYLCASGDRSYEQYFGPGTRLTVT.

V gene TRBV6-1 combines with J gene TRBJ2-3, with 11 positions matching TRBD2. V was pared by 2 bases and J by 4 bases, with 2 bases of the junction left unmatched. Germline-derived CDR1 and CDR2 are MNHNS and SASEGT. The CDR3 contains 15 residues. CDR3 sequence (DNA): TGTGCCAGCAGTGAATTTAGCGGGGGGGCAGATACGCAGTATTTT. Residues: CASSEFSGGADTQYF.

This chain uses TRBV24-1 with TRBJ2-5; D tentatively reads TRBD1 or TRBD2 (5 bases each). Trimming removed 6 bases at V and 1 base at J, with 14 bases between. CDR3 length equals 15 residues. Germline CDR1 and CDR2: KGHDR and SFDVKD. CDR3 sequence (DNA): TGTGCCACCAGTCCCGGGACGGGATTCCAAGAGACCCAGTACTTC. It specifies CATSPGTGFQETQYF.

This rearrangement joins TRBV12-3 or TRBV12-4 to TRBJ2-7; tentatively, D is TRBD1 or TRBD2 (6 bases each). Trimming took 8 bases from V and 6 from J, leaving 17 bases between them. This CDR3 contains 13 residues. The CDR3 DNA sequence: TGTGCCAGCGGAGGAACGGGGGCTAGCGAGCAGTACTTC. Its translation: CASGGTGASEQYF.

The chain carries TRBV29-1 and TRBJ2-7, with 15 positions matching TRBD2. The germline gives CDR1 SQVTM, CDR2 ANQGSEA. V was clipped by 3 bases and J by 3 bases; unmatched bases: 9. The CDR3 is 17 amino acids. CDR3 sequence (DNA): TGCAGCGTTGAGTGGGGACTAGCGGGGGGCCGGGGCTACGAGCAGTACTTC. It specifies CSVEWGLAGGRGYEQYF.

V usage is TRBV2 and J usage is TRBJ1-1; D gene ambiguous. Trimming pared 8 bases from V and 1 base from J, leaving 8 bases between. This CDR3 has 12 residues. Germline-derived CDR1 and CDR2 are SNHLY and FYNNEI. CDR3 nucleotide sequence: TGTGCCAGCGGACCAGGGAACACTGAAGCTTTCTTT. Its protein is CASGPGNTEAFF.

This chain joins TRBV11-1 and TRBJ2-1; 7 bases line up with TRBD2. Germline values: CDR1 SGHAT, CDR2 FQDESV (reference sequence). J lost 8 bases, V lost 5 bases, and 6 bases had no gene match. The CDR3 runs 13 residues. The CDR3 DNA follows: TGTGCCAGCAGCCATGGACTAGTAGATGAGCAGTTCTTC. This encodes CASSHGLVDEQFF. The full variable domain, completed using reference TRBV11-1 and TRBJ2-1, is EAEVAQSPRYKITEKSQAVAFWCDPISGHATLYWYRQILGQGPELLVQFQDESVVDDSQLPKDRFSAERLKGVDSTLKIQPAELGDSAMYLCASSHGLVDEQFFGPGTRLTVL.

The rearrangement uses TRBV7-9 and TRBJ1-5; D unresolved. CDR3 length: 14 amino acids. V dropped 1 base and J dropped 0 bases, with 4 bases sitting between them. Germline V gene data show CDR1 as SEHNR and CDR2 as FQNEAQ (reference sequence). DNA of the CDR3: TGTGCCAGCAGCTTAGACAGTAGCAATCAGCCCCAGCATTTT. Its protein product is CASSLDSSNQPQHF.

V usage is TRBV4-2 and J usage is TRBJ2-2, with 8 positions matching TRBD1. The germline CDR1 and CDR2 sequences are LGHNA and YNFKEQ. V trimming: 5 bases; J trimming: 4 bases; junction bases outside the gene matches: 9. The CDR3 is 16 amino acids. CDR3 sequence reads: CASSDRGTGATGELFF. The CDR3 nucleotides read TGTGCCAGCAGCGACAGGGGCACAGGGGCCACCGGGGAGCTGTTTTTT.

This clone was counted between two and nine times. The CDR3 DNA is TGCGCCAGCAGTGAACACAATAATTCACCCCTCCACTTT. Protein sequence: CASSEHNNSPLHF. J is TRBJ1-6 and V is TRBV10-1; D gene ambiguous. This CDR3 has 13 residues. V was cut by 3 bases and J by 5 bases, with 5 bases left in between. Looked up from germline, CDR1 is WNHNN and CDR2 is SYGVQD (reference sequence).

This clone appeared once. V usage is TRBV18 and J usage is TRBJ2-7; D is undetermined. From germline, CDR1 is KGHSH and CDR2 LQKENI. Trimming removed 0 bases at V and 0 bases at J, with 9 bases between. This CDR3 region has 15 residues. The CDR3 here is CASSPPNLDSYEQYF. DNA for the CDR3: TGTGCCAGCTCACCACCCAACCTAGACTCCTACGAGCAGTACTTC.

This chain connects TRBV9 to TRBJ1-6; 7 bases are a match to TRBD1. Germline V gene sequence: CDR1 SGDLS, CDR2 YYNGEE. Trimming removed 3 bases from V and 7 bases from J; junction bases left unmatched: 1. There are 13 residues in the CDR3. Here the CDR3 reads CASSGTGNSPLHF. CDR3 nucleotides: TGTGCCAGCAGCGGGACAGGCAATTCACCCCTCCACTTT.